One T cell receptor beta chain is described in this entry. What it recognizes is unknown. This CDR3 comprises 13 residues. The germline CDR1 and CDR2 sequences are SQVTM and ANQGSEA. The germline V and J ends were trimmed by 5 bases and 3 bases, with 13 bases remaining between them. The data belong to a study of beta chain features in type 1 diabetes. As every portion of the isolated RNA was reverse transcribed, the sequencing read expressed TCRB transcripts. The assay was immunoSEQ multiplex PCR, and TCRdb's table has in-frame clones only and misses some. The data hold around 170,000 clones, with 9% observed a single time. The study, taken as a whole, reports: A moderate, significant TCRB CDR3 shortening appeared in type 1 diabetes across four CD4+ subsets.

V is TRBV29-1 and J is TRBJ1-2; D ambiguous. The sequenced material came from central memory CD4+ T cells from blood. The TCR comes from a woman in her 30s with type 1 diabetes. For the CDR3, the DNA is TGCAGCGTTCCTAGGGCGGGAGACTATGGCTACACCTTC. Translation gives CSVPRAGDYGYTF.